Listed here are 29 T cell receptor beta chains from one sample, sequenced in a study of blood T cell repertoires in COVID-19. The method was immunoSEQ multiplex PCR; TCRdb's version includes in-frame clones alone and lacks a portion of them. Found here are under 200,000 clones, roughly 80% of them singletons; the top ten hold 5.2%. Sequencing input: PBMCs or T cells enriched from blood (not recorded which). These receptors were collected from a woman in her sixties or seventies with acute COVID-19.

This clone was recorded once. The chain has TRBV19 and TRBJ2-2; possible D gene TRBD2, 6 bases. CDR1 is LNHDA and CDR2 is SQIVND in the germline V gene (reference sequence). The CDR3 contains 15 residues. V was trimmed by 1 base and J by 0 bases, leaving 6 bases between them. CDR3 protein: CASSIAGANTGELFF. The CDR3 nucleotides are TGTGCCAGTAGTATAGCGGGAGCGAACACCGGGGAGCTGTTTTTT. Based on the CDR3 plus reference TRBV19 and TRBJ2-2, the full variable domain is DGGITQSPKYLFRKEGQNVTLSCEQNLNHDAMYWYRQDPGQGLRLIYYSQIVNDFQKGDIAEGYSVSREKKESFPLTVTSAQKNPTAFYLCASSIAGANTGELFFGEGSRLTVL.

The V call is TRBV11-2, the J call TRBJ2-7, with 8 bases fitting TRBD1. Germline-derived CDR1 and CDR2 are SGHAT and FQNNGV. V gave up 5 bases and J gave up 7 bases; unmatched junction bases: 10. There are 14 residues in the CDR3. CDR3 sequence reads: CASSPGQGSYEQYV. CDR3 sequence (DNA): TGTGCCAGCAGCCCAGGACAGGGTTCGTATGAGCAGTACGTC.

The table lists this clone with a count of one. The V call is TRBV5-8, the J call TRBJ1-4, with unresolved D. The CDR3 runs to 18 residues. Germline CDR1 SGHTS, CDR2 YDEGEE. V shed 4 bases and J shed 3 bases, with 22 bases lying between them. CDR3 residues: CASSAEGASIGANEKLFF. The CDR3 DNA reads TGTGCCAGCAGCGCCGAGGGCGCCTCTATCGGGGCTAATGAAAAACTGTTTTTT.

This chain uses TRBV3-1 (or the pseudogene TRBV3-2) with TRBJ1-2; 9 nucleotides align to TRBD1. This CDR3 comprises 14 residues. The trim removed 3 bases at V and 7 bases at J, leaving 6 bases unmatched. Germline CDR1 and CDR2: LGHDT and YNNKEL (reference sequence). In nucleotides, the CDR3 is TGTGCCAGCAGCCAGAGGACAGGGGAAGGTGGCTACACCTTC. As protein: CASSQRTGEGGYTF.

On this clone: Germline and junction disagree at one end, which may indicate a read error. The V call is TRBV18, the J call TRBJ1-4; D might be TRBD1 (5 bases). CDR3 length: 16 amino acids. From germline, CDR1 is KGHSH and CDR2 LQKENI. The chain's CDR3 is CASSPTKGRTSEKLFF. DNA of the CDR3: TGTGCCAGCTCACCAACCAAGGGACGGACTAGTGAAAAACTGTTTTTT.

This chain links TRBV2 with TRBJ1-2, with 10 nucleotides matching TRBD1. This CDR3 region has 14 residues. Germline trimming cut 8 bases from V and 6 bases from J; bases unmatched to any gene: 9. CDR1 and CDR2 from the germline V gene are SNHLY and FYNNEI. CDR3 nucleotide sequence: TGTGCCAGCCGGGACAGGGGTTTTAAGGATGGCTACACCTTC. Protein sequence: CASRDRGFKDGYTF.

This clone was observed a single time. The chain combines TRBV2 with TRBJ1-5; TRBD1 agrees at 9 bases. CDR3 size: 13 residues. From germline, CDR1 is SNHLY and CDR2 FYNNEI. Trimming at V came to 6 bases and at J to 11 bases, leaving 8 bases not matched to a gene. CDR3 DNA sequence: TGTGCCAGCAGGGAACAGGGGGCTGGGGCCCAGCATTTT. It specifies CASREQGAGAQHF.

The chain carries TRBV15 and TRBJ1-4; D might be TRBD1 (5 bases). The length of the CDR3 is 16 residues. Germline assignment: CDR1 LNHNV and CDR2 YYDKDF (reference sequence). V lost 1 base, J lost 4 bases, and 13 bases lay in between. In nucleotides, the CDR3 is TGTGCCACCAGCAGAGCGGTGGGGCGGATTAATGAAAAACTGTTTTTT. Its protein product is CATSRAVGRINEKLFF.

The chain has TRBV25-1 and TRBJ1-5, with 7 bases fitting TRBD1. With V trimmed by 2 bases and J by 3 bases, 4 bases remained unmatched. CDR1 and CDR2 (germline): MGHDK, SYGVNS. CDR3 length equals 15 residues. The CDR3 spells CASSELQGSNQPQHF. The CDR3 DNA is TGTGCCAGCAGTGAACTACAGGGGTCCAATCAGCCCCAGCATTTT. Complete variable domain (other parts from reference TRBV25-1 and TRBJ1-5): EADIYQTPRYLVIGTGKKITLECSQTMGHDKMYWYQQDPGMELHLIHYSYGVNSTEKGDLSSESTVSRIRTEHFPLTLESARPSHTSQYLCASSELQGSNQPQHFGDGTRLSIL.

V usage is TRBV21-1 and J usage is TRBJ1-4; TRBD1 is taken as the D call from the table, unchecked against the DNA. TRBV21-1 is recorded as a pseudogene. CDR3 length: 15 amino acids. The DNA for the CDR3 is TGTGCCAGCAGCCCCCGACAGGGGTGGTATGAAAAACTGTTTTTT. As protein: CASSPRQGWYEKLFF.

This chain's CDR3 is CASSRSGGSDTQYF. The DNA for the CDR3 is TGTGCCAGCAGCCGCTCGGGGGGGTCAGATACGCAGTATTTT. This chain joins TRBV4-2 and TRBJ2-3, with 8 bases that match TRBD2. Per germline, CDR1 LGHNA and CDR2 YNFKEQ. CDR3 length equals 14 residues. The trim removed 4 bases at V and 4 bases at J, leaving 4 bases unmatched.

The chain links TRBV30 to TRBJ1-1; the D is unclear. Germline CDR1 and CDR2: GTSNPN and SVGIG (reference sequence). CDR3 length: 12 amino acids. V was pared by 0 bases and J by 11 bases, with 13 bases between. The CDR3 spells CAWSVAHSTAFF. The CDR3 region has the DNA TGTGCCTGGAGTGTTGCTCACTCTACGGCTTTCTTT.

The chain's CDR3 is CASSPGYSYEQYF. The CDR3 region has the DNA TGTGCCAGCAGCCCAGGGTACTCCTACGAGCAGTACTTC. The chain is built from TRBV12-3 or TRBV12-4 and TRBJ2-7; TRBD1 is a possible D gene (5 bases). V was cut by 6 bases and J by 0 bases, with 9 bases left in between. The CDR3 runs to 13 residues.

This clone has just one count. This chain links TRBV19 with TRBJ2-2, with D tentatively TRBD1 (5 bases). Deletions cut 2 bases from V and 1 base from J, with 5 bases between. Germline CDR1 and CDR2: LNHDA and SQIVND (reference sequence). This CDR3 region has 14 residues. The DNA of the CDR3 is TGTGCCAGTAGTATACAGGGGAACACCGGGGAGCTGTTTTTT. Its translation: CASSIQGNTGELFF.

V is TRBV5-1 and J is TRBJ2-1; D ambiguous. Germline V gene sequence: CDR1 SGHRS, CDR2 YFSETQ. The ends were cut back, 3 bases at V and 0 bases at J, with 7 bases in the middle. CDR3 size: 14 residues. CDR3 sequence reads: CASSYRSSYNEQFF. The CDR3 DNA is TGCGCCAGCAGCTACCGGTCCTCCTACAATGAGCAGTTCTTC.

V and J are TRBV18 and TRBJ1-1; 7 bases match TRBD1. The CDR3 runs 16 residues. Germline assignment: CDR1 KGHSH and CDR2 LQKENI. V gave up 4 bases and J gave up 0 bases; unmatched junction bases: 8. The CDR3 DNA sequence: TGTGCCAGCTCACGCAGACAGGGAGCCCTGAACACTGAAGCTTTCTTT. Translating gives CASSRRQGALNTEAFF.

This clone was recorded a few times. The rearrangement links TRBV27 to TRBJ2-2; D remains ambiguous. The CDR3 runs to 17 residues. Trimming took 2 bases from V and 0 from J, leaving 13 bases between them. Germline V lookup: CDR1 MNHEY, CDR2 SMNVEV (reference sequence). The CDR3 sequence: CASSLVGAISNTGELFF. The CDR3 DNA is TGTGCCAGCAGTTTAGTAGGAGCAATCTCGAACACCGGGGAGCTGTTTTTT.

This chain links TRBV12-3 or TRBV12-4 with TRBJ1-2, with D maybe TRBD1 (5 bases). The CDR3 loop spans 13 amino acids. V was clipped by 5 bases and J by 8 bases, with 15 bases between them. In DNA form, the CDR3 reads TGTGCCAGCAGTAGCGCAGGGCACCAAGGCTACACCTTC. Translating it yields CASSSAGHQGYTF.

V usage is TRBV4-2 and J usage is TRBJ2-2; D is undetermined. The V gene's germline CDR1 is LGHNA and CDR2 YNFKEQ. This CDR3 comprises 11 residues. V lost 5 bases to trimming and J lost 5 bases, with 3 bases between them. CDR3 DNA: TGTGCCAGCAGCACAACCGGGGAGCTGTTTTTT. Translating gives CASSTTGELFF.

This clone was seen a few times. This rearrangement joins TRBV3-1 (or the pseudogene TRBV3-2) to TRBJ2-7; 12 bases are a match to TRBD2. Unmatched junction bases numbered 4, after V lost 4 bases and J lost 3 bases. The CDR3 has 15 residues. Germline values: CDR1 LGHDT, CDR2 YNNKEL (reference sequence). DNA of the CDR3: TGTGCCAGCAGCCGGACTAGCGGGGACAGCTACGAGCAGTACGTC. Its protein is CASSRTSGDSYEQYV.

V is TRBV19 and J is TRBJ1-5, with D unresolved. Germline V gene sequence: CDR1 LNHDA, CDR2 SQIVND (reference sequence). This CDR3 is 15 amino acids long. V lost 3 bases and J 5 bases, leaving 14 bases between the germline ends. For the CDR3, the DNA is TGTGCCAGTAGTATGGCGCCGGGTCTAGATCAGCCCCAGCATTTT. Amino acids: CASSMAPGLDQPQHF. Full variable domain (remainder filled in from reference TRBV19 and TRBJ1-5): DGGITQSPKYLFRKEGQNVTLSCEQNLNHDAMYWYRQDPGQGLRLIYYSQIVNDFQKGDIAEGYSVSREKKESFPLTVTSAQKNPTAFYLCASSMAPGLDQPQHFGDGTRLSIL.

This clone was seen only once. CDR3 in DNA: TGCAGCGTAGGAACCGGAGGTGGTGGCTACACCTTC. Its protein product is CSVGTGGGGYTF. V gene TRBV29-1 combines with J gene TRBJ1-2; D not resolved. The CDR3 contains 12 residues. The ends were cut back, 6 bases at V and 7 bases at J, with 15 bases in the middle. In germline, CDR1 is SQVTM, CDR2 ANQGSEA.

The chain employs TRBV19 and TRBJ2-4, with a tentative D call TRBD2 (5 bases). The CDR3 sequence is 14 residues long. Germline V gene data show CDR1 as LNHDA and CDR2 as SQIVND (reference sequence). V was shortened by 3 bases and J by 0 bases, with 6 bases between the two germline ends. This CDR3 is CASSMDLAKNIQYF. The CDR3 DNA is TGTGCCAGTAGTATGGACTTAGCCAAAAACATTCAGTACTTC.

The V gene is TRBV5-1, the J gene TRBJ2-1; 8 bases agree with TRBD2. The CDR3 loop spans 15 amino acids. V was pared by 1 base and J by 2 bases, with 2 bases of the junction left unmatched. Germline-derived CDR1 and CDR2 are SGHRS and YFSETQ. The CDR3 DNA is TGCGCCAGCAGCTTGAAGCGGGGGACCTACAATGAGCAGTTCTTC. This gives the protein CASSLKRGTYNEQFF.

This clone was seen a single time. This chain links TRBV27 with TRBJ2-6; TRBD2 agrees at 8 bases. The CDR3 is 18 residues long. The V segment lost 6 bases and the J segment 5 bases; nucleotides outside the gene matches: 15. From germline, CDR1 is MNHEY and CDR2 SMNVEV (reference sequence). The CDR3 sequence: CASRRIAGRALWANVLTF. CDR3 sequence (DNA): TGTGCCAGCAGACGTATCGCCGGGAGGGCCTTGTGGGCCAACGTCCTGACTTTC.

The chain combines TRBV5-8 with TRBJ2-7, with D uncertain. Trimming cost V 4 bases and J 3 bases, with 8 bases left between them. This CDR3 region has 12 residues. Per the germline V gene, CDR1 is SGHTS and CDR2 is YDEGEE. CDR3 in amino acids: CASSLTYYEQYV. The CDR3 nucleotides read TGTGCCAGCAGCCTGACATACTACGAGCAGTACGTC.

The chain is built from TRBV10-2 and TRBJ2-7, with D unclear. The CDR3 covers 12 residues. Germline V gene data show CDR1 as WSHSY and CDR2 as SAAADI. V shed 4 bases and J shed 4 bases, with 8 bases lying between them. The CDR3 loop is CASSVIEYEQYF. The CDR3 nucleotides read TGCGCCAGCAGTGTAATAGAATACGAGCAGTACTTC.

V gene TRBV5-6 combines with J gene TRBJ2-7, with D perhaps TRBD1 (6 bases). The CDR3 spans 14 residues. V dropped 0 bases and J dropped 3 bases, with 10 bases sitting between them. Germline CDR1 reads SGHDT; CDR2 reads YYEEEE. The CDR3 DNA is TGTGCCAGCAGCTTGGGTCAGGGGCTCTACGAGCAGTACGTC. Translated: CASSLGQGLYEQYV.

The chain links TRBV12-5 to TRBJ2-1, with a weak D call TRBD1 (5 bases). The CDR3 totals 15 residues. Trimming cost V 6 bases and J 5 bases, with 17 bases left between them. Germline V gene sequence: CDR1 LGHNT, CDR2 FRNRAP. For the CDR3, the DNA is TGTGCTAGTGGCGATGGGCAGGGATTTAACAATGAGCAGTTCTTC. It specifies CASGDGQGFNNEQFF.